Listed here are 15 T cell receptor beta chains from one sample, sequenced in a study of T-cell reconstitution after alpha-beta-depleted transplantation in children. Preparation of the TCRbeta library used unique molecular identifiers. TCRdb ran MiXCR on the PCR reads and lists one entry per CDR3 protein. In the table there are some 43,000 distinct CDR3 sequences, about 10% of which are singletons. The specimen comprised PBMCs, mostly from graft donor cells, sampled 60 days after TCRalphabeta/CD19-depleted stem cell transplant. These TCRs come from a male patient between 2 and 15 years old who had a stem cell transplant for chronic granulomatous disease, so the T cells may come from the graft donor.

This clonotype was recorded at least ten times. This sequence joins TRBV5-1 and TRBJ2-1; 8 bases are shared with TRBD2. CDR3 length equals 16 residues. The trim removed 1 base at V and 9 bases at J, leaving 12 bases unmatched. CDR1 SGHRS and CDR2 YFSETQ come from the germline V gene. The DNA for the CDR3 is TGCGCCAGCAGCTTGACTTCCGCGGGAGGTAGGGGTGAGCAGTTCTTC. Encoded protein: CASSLTSAGGRGEQFF.

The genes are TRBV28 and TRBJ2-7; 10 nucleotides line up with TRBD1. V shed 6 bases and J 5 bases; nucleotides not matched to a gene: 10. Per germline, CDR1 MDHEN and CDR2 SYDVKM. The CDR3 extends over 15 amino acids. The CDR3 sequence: CASSRDRGAANEQYF. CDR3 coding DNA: TGTGCCAGCAGCCGGGACAGGGGAGCCGCTAACGAGCAGTACTTC.

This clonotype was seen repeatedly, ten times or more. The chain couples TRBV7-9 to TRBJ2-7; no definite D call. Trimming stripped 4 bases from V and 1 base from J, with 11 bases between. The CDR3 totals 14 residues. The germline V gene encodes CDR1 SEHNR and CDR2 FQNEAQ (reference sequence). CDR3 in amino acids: CASSSLSGSYEQYF. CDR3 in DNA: TGTGCCAGCAGCTCCTTGTCGGGTTCCTACGAGCAGTACTTC.

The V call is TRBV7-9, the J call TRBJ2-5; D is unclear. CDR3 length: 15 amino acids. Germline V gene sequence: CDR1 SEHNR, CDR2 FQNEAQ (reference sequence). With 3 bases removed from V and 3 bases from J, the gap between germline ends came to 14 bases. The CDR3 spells CASSFGWNPKETQYF. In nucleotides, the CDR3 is TGTGCCAGCAGCTTCGGTTGGAACCCTAAAGAGACCCAGTACTTC.

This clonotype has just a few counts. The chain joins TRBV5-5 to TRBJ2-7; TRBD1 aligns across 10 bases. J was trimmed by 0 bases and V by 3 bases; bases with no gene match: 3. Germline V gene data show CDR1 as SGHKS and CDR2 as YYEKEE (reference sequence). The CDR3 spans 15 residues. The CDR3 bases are TGTGCCAGCAGCTCTCGGACAGGGGGCTCCTACGAGCAGTACTTC. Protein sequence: CASSSRTGGSYEQYF.

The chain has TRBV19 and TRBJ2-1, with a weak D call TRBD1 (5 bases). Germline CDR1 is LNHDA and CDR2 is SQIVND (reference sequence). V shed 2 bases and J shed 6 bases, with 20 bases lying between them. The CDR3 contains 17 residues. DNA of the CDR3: TGTGCCAGTAGTATACTTCAGGGCTCTTGGGTACCCAATGAGCAGTTCTTC. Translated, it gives CASSILQGSWVPNEQFF. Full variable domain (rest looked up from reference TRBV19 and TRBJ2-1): DGGITQSPKYLFRKEGQNVTLSCEQNLNHDAMYWYRQDPGQGLRLIYYSQIVNDFQKGDIAEGYSVSREKKESFPLTVTSAQKNPTAFYLCASSILQGSWVPNEQFFGPGTRLTVL.

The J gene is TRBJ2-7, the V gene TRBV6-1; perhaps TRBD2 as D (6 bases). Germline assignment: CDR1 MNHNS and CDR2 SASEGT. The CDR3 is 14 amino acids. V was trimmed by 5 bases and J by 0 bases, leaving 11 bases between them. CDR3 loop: CASSRDWSSYEQYF. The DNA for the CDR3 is TGTGCCAGCAGTAGGGACTGGAGCTCCTACGAGCAGTACTTC.

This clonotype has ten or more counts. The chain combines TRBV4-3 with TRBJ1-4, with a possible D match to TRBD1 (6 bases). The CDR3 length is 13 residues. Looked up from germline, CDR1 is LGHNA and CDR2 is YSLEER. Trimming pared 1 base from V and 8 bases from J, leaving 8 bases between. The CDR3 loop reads CASSQGGREKLFF. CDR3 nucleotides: TGCGCCAGCAGCCAAGGGGGGCGAGAAAAACTGTTTTTT.

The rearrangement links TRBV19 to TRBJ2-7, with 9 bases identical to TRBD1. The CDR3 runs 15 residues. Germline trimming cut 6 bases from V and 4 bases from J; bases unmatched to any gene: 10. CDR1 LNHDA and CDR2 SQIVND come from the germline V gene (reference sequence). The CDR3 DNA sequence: TGTGCCAGTAGCCCTCCAGGACAGGGGAAATACGAGCAGTACTTC. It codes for CASSPPGQGKYEQYF.

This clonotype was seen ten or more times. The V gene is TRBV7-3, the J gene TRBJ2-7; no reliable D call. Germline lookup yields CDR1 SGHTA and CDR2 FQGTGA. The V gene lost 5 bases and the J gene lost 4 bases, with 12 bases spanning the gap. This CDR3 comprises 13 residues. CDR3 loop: CASSVRPGYEQYF. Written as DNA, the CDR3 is TGTGCCAGCAGCGTCCGACCCGGGTACGAGCAGTACTTC.

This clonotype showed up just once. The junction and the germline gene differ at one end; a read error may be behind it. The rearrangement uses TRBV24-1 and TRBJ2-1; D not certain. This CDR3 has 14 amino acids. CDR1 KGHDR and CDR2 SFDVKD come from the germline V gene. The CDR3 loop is CAASTGASYNKQFF. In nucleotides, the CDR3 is TGTGCCGCAAGCACGGGTGCGTCTTACAATAAGCAGTTCTTC.

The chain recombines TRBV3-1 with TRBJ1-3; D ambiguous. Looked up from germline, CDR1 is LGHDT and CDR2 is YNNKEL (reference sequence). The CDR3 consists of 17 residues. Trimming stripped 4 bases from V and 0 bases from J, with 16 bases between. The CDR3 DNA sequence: TGTGCCAGCAGCCCACGACGGTCGGCCTACTCTGGAAACACCATATATTTT. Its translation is CASSPRRSAYSGNTIYF.

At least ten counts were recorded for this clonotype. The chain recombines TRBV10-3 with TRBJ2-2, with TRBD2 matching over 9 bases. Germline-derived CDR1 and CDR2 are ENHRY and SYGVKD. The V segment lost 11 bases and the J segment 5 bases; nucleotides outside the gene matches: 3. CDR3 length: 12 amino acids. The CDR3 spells CAAGLATGELFF. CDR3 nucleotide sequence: TGTGCCGCGGGACTAGCAACCGGGGAGCTGTTTTTT.

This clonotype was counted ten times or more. The DNA of the CDR3 is TGCAGTGCTAGAGGGTACCCTCAAGAGACCCAGTACTTC. It is translated as CSARGYPQETQYF. This chain connects TRBV20-1 to TRBJ2-5, with D unclear. Trimming left V 1 base short and J 2 bases short, with 8 bases between. The CDR3 has 13 residues. Germline assignment: CDR1 DFQATT and CDR2 SNEGSKA (reference sequence).

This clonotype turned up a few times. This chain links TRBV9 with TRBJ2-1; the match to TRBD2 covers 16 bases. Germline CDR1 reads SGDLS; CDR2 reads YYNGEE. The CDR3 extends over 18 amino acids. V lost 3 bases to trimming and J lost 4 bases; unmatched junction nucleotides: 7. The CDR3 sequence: CASSAGTSGRAQYNEQFF. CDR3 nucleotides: TGTGCCAGCAGCGCCGGGACTAGCGGGAGGGCCCAATACAATGAGCAGTTCTTC.